The 18 T cell receptor beta chains given below trace back to one sample, sequenced in a study of control samples from healthy donors and cancer patients. Sequencing was performed with immunoSEQ multiplex PCR; in TCRdb, only in-frame clones are kept and a portion is missing. The sample carries around 70,000 clones, around 90% recorded once. What was sequenced was PBMCs. These receptors were taken from a woman aged 45-65 years with colorectal cancer.

The genes are TRBV11-3 and TRBJ2-2; D unclear. The CDR3 extends over 13 amino acids. V was cut by 4 bases and J by 7 bases, with 10 bases left in between. Germline V CDR1 and CDR2: SGHNT, YENEEA. The CDR3: CASSSSRNGELFF. CDR3 DNA sequence: TGTGCCAGCAGCTCGTCTCGAAACGGGGAGCTGTTTTTT.

This rearrangement joins TRBV14 to TRBJ2-6; TRBD1 agrees at 10 bases. The CDR3 spans 19 residues. The germline V gene has CDR1 SGHDN and CDR2 FVKESK. V lost 3 bases to trimming and J lost 0 bases; unmatched junction nucleotides: 8. The CDR3, as DNA: TGTGCCAGCAGCCAGCTCTCGGGACAGGGGTTCTCTGGGGCCAACGTCCTGACTTTC. Translation gives CASSQLSGQGFSGANVLTF.

This rearrangement joins TRBV7-2 to TRBJ1-2, with D possibly being TRBD1 (5 bases). The CDR3 extends over 14 amino acids. The germline CDR1 and CDR2 sequences are SGHTA and FQGNSA. V was trimmed by 1 base and J by 4 bases, leaving 10 bases between them. The CDR3 region is CASSLGGGSYGYTF. Written as DNA, the CDR3 is TGTGCCAGCAGCTTAGGGGGGGGAAGCTATGGCTACACCTTC. The variable domain in full, completed from reference TRBV7-2 and TRBJ1-2, reads GAGVSQSPSNKVTEKGKDVELRCDPISGHTALYWYRQSLGQGLEFLIYFQGNSAPDKSGLPSDRFSAERTGGSVSTLTIQRTQQEDSAVYLCASSLGGGSYGYTFGSGTRLTVV.

The V and J genes are TRBV10-3 and TRBJ2-7, with D perhaps TRBD2 (5 bases). The germline V and J ends were trimmed by 2 bases and 1 base, with 6 bases remaining between them. CDR1 ENHRY and CDR2 SYGVKD come from the germline V gene. This CDR3 is 13 amino acids long. This CDR3 is CAISEGRSYEQYV. CDR3 nucleotides: TGTGCCATCAGTGAGGGGAGATCCTACGAGCAGTACGTC.

The chain uses TRBV9 and TRBJ2-1; D might be TRBD1 (5 bases). Germline V gene data show CDR1 as SGDLS and CDR2 as YYNGEE. V was cut by 7 bases and J by 10 bases, with 12 bases left in between. This CDR3 is built from 11 residues. The CDR3 sequence: CASQGAREQFF. The CDR3 nucleotides read TGTGCCAGCCAGGGTGCCCGAGAGCAGTTCTTC.

The chain links TRBV21-1 to TRBJ2-5; whether TRBD2, the table's D call, matches the DNA was not checked. TRBV21-1 is deemed a pseudogene. The CDR3 extends over 20 amino acids. CDR3 sequence: CASSKVVLLGSSGGGETQYF. CDR3 bases: TGTGCCAGCAGCAAAGTAGTCTTACTGGGGTCTAGCGGGGGAGGAGAGACCCAGTACTTC.

This clone has more than one count but fewer than ten. The chain couples TRBV3-1 (or the pseudogene TRBV3-2) to TRBJ1-2, with a weak D call TRBD1 (6 bases). The germline V gene has CDR1 LGHDT and CDR2 YNNKEL (reference sequence). Trimming took 0 bases from V and 7 from J, leaving 18 bases between them. CDR3 length: 16 amino acids. The CDR3 reads CASSQDRGQGGGGYTF. The DNA of the CDR3 is TGTGCCAGCAGCCAAGATCGGGGGCAGGGAGGCGGTGGCTACACCTTC.

The CDR3 DNA reads TGTGCCAGCAGTTTAGTAGGGGGGCCAGATACGCAGTATTTT. This encodes CASSLVGGPDTQYF. The rearrangement links TRBV27 to TRBJ2-3; D could derive from TRBD1 or TRBD2 (6 bases each). The germline V gene has CDR1 MNHEY and CDR2 SMNVEV (reference sequence). The CDR3 is 14 amino acids. Trimming cost V 2 bases and J 4 bases, with 10 bases left between them.

This rearrangement joins TRBV6-5 to TRBJ2-5, with 8 bases lining up with TRBD2. Germline lookup yields CDR1 MNHEY and CDR2 SVGAGI. CDR3 length: 15 amino acids. With 2 bases clipped from V and 5 bases from J, the junction kept 7 bases outside the gene matches. Here the CDR3 reads CASSYGGGPLETQYF. The CDR3 bases are TGTGCCAGCAGTTACGGCGGGGGGCCATTGGAGACCCAGTACTTC.

This clone was seen a single time. The chain employs TRBV19 and TRBJ1-5; D gene uncertain. The CDR3 contains 18 residues. CDR1 and CDR2 from the germline V gene are LNHDA and SQIVND (reference sequence). The V and J ends lost 1 base and 2 bases respectively, with 18 bases between them. CDR3 residues: CASSIGTATLWGNQPQHF. In DNA form, the CDR3 reads TGTGCCAGTAGTATAGGGACGGCTACCCTTTGGGGCAATCAGCCCCAGCATTTT.

V gene TRBV19 combines with J gene TRBJ2-3, with D hard to call. Trimming cost V 7 bases and J 2 bases, with 22 bases left between them. The CDR3 spans 17 residues. CDR1 is LNHDA, CDR2 SQIVND, per germline (reference sequence). The chain's CDR3 is CASTLVRSVKDTDTQYF. The CDR3 coding sequence is TGTGCCAGTACATTAGTACGGTCGGTCAAAGACACAGATACGCAGTATTTT.

The chain carries TRBV19 and TRBJ1-1, with 11 bases identical to TRBD1. CDR3 size: 15 residues. The germline CDR1 and CDR2 sequences are LNHDA and SQIVND (reference sequence). Germline trimming cut 5 bases from V and 4 bases from J; bases unmatched to any gene: 6. Here the CDR3 reads CASSARTGGGTEAFF. CDR3 in DNA: TGTGCCAGTAGTGCCCGGACAGGGGGCGGCACTGAAGCTTTCTTT.

The CDR3 nucleotides read TGTGCCAGCTCACCAGGAGACGAGCAGTACGTC. It is translated as CASSPGDEQYV. The J gene is TRBJ2-7, the V gene TRBV18; the D is unclear. Germline loops: CDR1 KGHSH, CDR2 LQKENI. This CDR3 region has 11 residues. V was cut by 2 bases and J by 5 bases, with 4 bases left in between.

The V gene is TRBV19, the J gene TRBJ1-2, with D perhaps TRBD1 (6 bases). The V end lost 6 bases, the J end lost 5 bases, and 13 bases lay between the germline ends. The CDR3 consists of 13 residues. CDR1 is LNHDA and CDR2 is SQIVND in the germline V gene (reference sequence). CDR3 sequence (DNA): TGTGCCAGTAGCCTAGACAGGACTTATGGCTACACCTTC. Residues: CASSLDRTYGYTF.

The DNA of the CDR3 is TGTGCCAGCAGCCAACAGGGGGCGTGGGTCATCACTGAAGCTTTCTTT. This codes for CASSQQGAWVITEAFF. The chain recombines TRBV7-7 with TRBJ1-1, with 9 bases that match TRBD1. The CDR3 consists of 16 residues. V lost 5 bases, J lost 4 bases, and 11 bases stayed unmatched. Looked up from germline, CDR1 is SSHAT and CDR2 is FNYEAQ (reference sequence).

This chain joins TRBV27 and TRBJ2-5, with TRBD1 matching 8 bases. With 6 bases clipped from V and 1 base from J, the junction kept 10 bases outside the gene matches. The V gene's germline CDR1 is MNHEY and CDR2 SMNVEV (reference sequence). This CDR3 is built from 16 residues. The CDR3 spells CASSPLVDRAQETQYF. CDR3 in DNA: TGTGCCAGCAGCCCGTTAGTGGACAGGGCCCAAGAGACCCAGTACTTC.

V and J are TRBV6-4 and TRBJ1-4; D unclear. Trimming stripped 2 bases from V and 7 bases from J, with 11 bases between. Germline lookup yields CDR1 MRHNA and CDR2 SNTAGT. The CDR3 has 14 residues. The chain's CDR3 is CASSDGLFGEKLFF. CDR3 coding DNA: TGTGCCAGCAGTGACGGCCTATTCGGTGAAAAACTGTTTTTT.

The chain employs TRBV3-1 (or the pseudogene TRBV3-2) and TRBJ1-4; possibly TRBD1 for D (5 bases). V was pared by 3 bases and J by 10 bases, with 15 bases between. The CDR3 length is 14 residues. Germline V gives CDR1 LGHDT, CDR2 YNNKEL (reference sequence). CDR3 sequence (DNA): TGTGCCAGCAGCCACAGGGAGGGACGGGGAAAACTGTTTTTT. Residues: CASSHREGRGKLFF.